The rows below give T cell receptor beta chains drawn from one sample of a study of shared clonotypes between healthy human individuals. The protocol was immunoSEQ multiplex PCR, while the TCRdb copy is restricted to in-frame clones and leaves out a portion. This sample has hundreds of thousands of clones; around 81% occur once, and the top ten carry around 11%. The sample consisted of PBMCs. Receptor source: a woman in her forties in good health. Some clones in this sample may be carry-over from other donors' samples. Each CDR3 is given with its conserved first and last residue. Each record gives: CDR3 protein, J gene, V gene.

cdr3_aa: CASSVGQGAPYEQYF
j_call: TRBJ2-7
v_call: TRBV9

cdr3_aa: CATSTQLTGTPNEQFF
j_call: TRBJ2-1
v_call: TRBV15

cdr3_aa: CASSECRGSHEQFF
j_call: TRBJ2-1
v_call: TRBV10-1

cdr3_aa: CASRSPGGEQFF
j_call: TRBJ2-1
v_call: TRBV6-5

cdr3_aa: CSVDSDREGYEQYF
j_call: TRBJ2-7
v_call: TRBV29-1

cdr3_aa: CASSPRTVLATNEKLFF
j_call: TRBJ1-4
v_call: TRBV18

cdr3_aa: CASSSPGQGAVRNTEAFF
j_call: TRBJ1-1
v_call: TRBV27

cdr3_aa: CASSLISPNEQFF
j_call: TRBJ2-1
v_call: TRBV5-4

cdr3_aa: CAGSLTHTSGRWDTQYF
j_call: TRBJ2-3
v_call: TRBV7-6

cdr3_aa: CASSPPGGRARETQYF
j_call: TRBJ2-5
v_call: TRBV14

cdr3_aa: CASSLGSGNTIYF
j_call: TRBJ1-3
v_call: TRBV7-3

cdr3_aa: CASIGGDEKLFF
j_call: TRBJ1-4
v_call: TRBV6-5

cdr3_aa: CASSSSGSYKNIQYF
j_call: TRBJ2-4
v_call: TRBV28

cdr3_aa: CAIRQGATGANVLTF
j_call: TRBJ2-6
v_call: TRBV10-3

cdr3_aa: CASSDSGGYNEQFF
j_call: TRBJ2-1
v_call: TRBV9

cdr3_aa: CASSLVPGGYGYTF
j_call: TRBJ1-2
v_call: TRBV7-9